Listed below are T cell receptor beta chains from one sample, sequenced in a study of tumor and adjacent non-tumor tissue in lung cancer. TCRdb fed the multiplex PCR reads into MiXCR, producing one record per CDR3 protein. The table includes 68,000 or so distinct CDR3 sequences, 60% detected once. Sequenced input: lung tumor tissue. Receptor source: a man in his forties or fifties with non-small cell lung cancer. Both conserved end residues are part of each CDR3. D genes are given only for firm matches. Only part of the rows carry a size: once, few, many, or a class if the clone is expanded.

D	size	V	J	CDR3	DNA
TRBD1	many	TRBV12-3/TRBV12-4	TRBJ2-1	CASRGQGYNEQFF	TGTGCCAGCAGGGGACAGGGATACAATGAGCAGTTCTTC
-	-	TRBV11-1	TRBJ1-6	CANSLVQGNSPLHF	TGTGCCAACAGCTTAGTACAAGGAAATTCACCCCTCCACTTT
-	-	TRBV12-3/TRBV12-4	TRBJ2-1	CAIRLTATAFNEQFF	TGTGCCATAAGATTAACGGCTACAGCCTTCAATGAGCAGTTCTTC
-	-	TRBV28	TRBJ1-5	CASSHRASQGSQPQRF	TGTGCCAGCAGTCACCGGGCCTCCCAGGGGAGTCAGCCCCAGCGTTTT
TRBD1	few	TRBV13	TRBJ2-7	CTSSSTGTGGVEQYF	TGTACCAGCAGCTCGACCGGGACAGGGGGCGTCGAGCAGTACTTC
-	many	TRBV6-6	TRBJ2-5	CASSYPRRAPQETQYF	TGTGCCAGCAGTTACCCCCGGAGGGCCCCCCAAGAGACCCAGTACTTC
TRBD2	many	TRBV6-6	TRBJ2-3	CASSFRTSGGSDTQYF	TGTGCCAGCAGTTTCCGGACTAGCGGGGGTTCAGATACGCAGTATTTT
-	once	TRBV29-1	TRBJ2-7	CRVEEAQGYEQYF	TGCAGAGTCGAAGAGGCGCAGGGGTACGAGCAGTACTTC
-	-	TRBV4-1	TRBJ1-1	CANSQPAAGMNTEAFF	TGCGCCAACAGCCAACCGGCCGCAGGCATGAACACTGAAGCTTTCTTT
-	-	TRBV4-1	TRBJ2-3	CASSQSLGSGGTTDTQYF	TGCGCCAGCAGCCAATCCCTTGGTAGCGGTGGGACCACAGATACGCAGTATTTT
-	-	TRBV28	TRBJ2-1	CASSTQCGRTTGSEQFF	TGTGCCAGCAGTACCCAATGCGGAAGAACTACGGGAAGTGAGCAGTTCTTC